The T cell receptor beta chain under discussion was sequenced for a study of cytomegalovirus exposure and HLA in healthy donors. As regards this clone: The antigen is unknown.

This CDR3 has 16 residues. CDR1 MNHEY and CDR2 SMNVEV come from the germline V gene (reference sequence). Trimming cost V 0 bases and J 3 bases; bases outside gene matches: 2. General study points: While the bulk of TCR sequences proved rare, some public TCRs turned up in many donors.

Here immunoSEQ multiplex PCR was the method, and the copy in TCRdb shows in-frame clones only, minus some. Of 200,000 to 250,000 clones listed, approximately 87% are singletons. V gene TRBV27 combines with J gene TRBJ2-2, with TRBD1 identical over 9 bases. The sequenced sample was PBMCs. This TCR was sampled from a woman aged 18-35 years in good health and CMV-seronegative. The DNA of the CDR3 is TGTGCCAGCAGTTTATCGAGGGACAGGGACACCGGGGAGCTGTTTTTT. Amino acid sequence: CASSLSRDRDTGELFF.